Listed below are T cell receptor beta chains from one sample, sequenced in a study of blood T cell dynamics during melanoma immunotherapy. Libraries were prepared by immunoSEQ multiplex PCR; TCRdb keeps only in-frame clonotypes and omits some of them. The table has around 10,000 clones, 80% to 90% seen once. The sample here was blood, taken from a patient treated with checkpoint blockade. All receptors come from a human donor with melanoma. Both conserved end residues are part of each CDR3. A D gene is named only where the DNA matches it firmly. Expanded clones get a size class; other rows say once, few or many, or leave the size out.

J gene: TRBJ2-2
V gene: TRBV5-1
D gene: -
clone size: -
CDR3 protein: CASRGTGPGELFF
CDR3 DNA: TGCGCCAGCAGGGGAACGGGGCCCGGGGAGCTGTTTTTT

J gene: TRBJ2-5
V gene: TRBV9
D gene: TRBD1
clone size: -
CDR3 protein: CASSVGPGQGQETQYF
CDR3 DNA: TGTGCCAGCAGCGTAGGGCCGGGACAGGGACAAGAGACCCAGTACTTC

J gene: TRBJ2-6
V gene: TRBV5-1
D gene: -
clone size: -
CDR3 protein: CASSLDGSPGSGANVLTF
CDR3 DNA: TGCGCCAGCAGCTTGGACGGATCCCCCGGTTCTGGGGCCAACGTCCTGACTTTC

J gene: TRBJ1-1
V gene: TRBV6-1
D gene: TRBD1
clone size: once
CDR3 protein: CASGTGGPALF
CDR3 DNA: TGTGCCAGCGGGACAGGGGGACCTGCGCTCTTT

J gene: TRBJ1-1
V gene: TRBV7-8
D gene: TRBD1
clone size: -
CDR3 protein: CASSLGQTGATEAFF
CDR3 DNA: TGTGCCAGCAGCTTAGGACAAACAGGGGCAACTGAAGCTTTCTTT

J gene: TRBJ1-6
V gene: TRBV6-5
D gene: -
clone size: few
CDR3 protein: CASSYVAASYNSPLHF
CDR3 DNA: TGTGCCAGCAGTTACGTTGCGGCCAGTTATAATTCACCCCTCCACTTT

J gene: TRBJ2-2
V gene: TRBV18
D gene: TRBD1
clone size: -
CDR3 protein: CASPGTHQDRSTGELFF
CDR3 DNA: TGTGCCAGCCCGGGCACTCATCAGGACAGGAGCACCGGGGAGCTGTTTTTT

J gene: TRBJ2-5
V gene: TRBV5-5
D gene: -
clone size: -
CDR3 protein: CASSLNRGAGETQYF
CDR3 DNA: TGTGCCAGCAGCTTGAATCGGGGGGCTGGGGAGACCCAGTACTTC

J gene: TRBJ2-6
V gene: TRBV4-2
D gene: TRBD2
clone size: -
CDR3 protein: CASSILPVSGAGSGANVLTF
CDR3 DNA: TGTGCCAGCAGCATCCTCCCGGTGAGCGGGGCTGGCTCTGGGGCCAACGTCCTGACTTTC

J gene: TRBJ1-2
V gene: TRBV20-1
D gene: -
clone size: -
CDR3 protein: CSARAGFGYTF
CDR3 DNA: TGCAGTGCTAGAGCAGGGTTTGGCTACACCTTC

J gene: TRBJ2-6
V gene: TRBV6-1
D gene: -
clone size: few
CDR3 protein: CASSELGAGANVLTF
CDR3 DNA: TGTGCCAGCAGTGAACTAGGGGCTGGGGCCAACGTCCTGACTTTC

J gene: TRBJ2-1
V gene: TRBV6-5
D gene: TRBD1
clone size: -
CDR3 protein: CASSRPGQGYNEQFF
CDR3 DNA: TGTGCCAGCAGCCGGCCGGGACAGGGATACAATGAGCAGTTCTTC

J gene: TRBJ1-2
V gene: TRBV2
D gene: -
clone size: few
CDR3 protein: CASSGTLEGGYGYTF
CDR3 DNA: TGTGCCAGCAGTGGGACATTAGAGGGTGGCTATGGCTACACCTTC

J gene: TRBJ1-1
V gene: TRBV11-2
D gene: -
clone size: -
CDR3 protein: CASSSTVGTEAFF
CDR3 DNA: TGTGCCAGCAGCTCCACCGTGGGAACTGAAGCTTTCTTT